This T cell receptor (beta chain) was documented in a study of esophageal squamous cell carcinoma under preoperative chemotherapy. Each CDR3 protein gets one entry after TCRdb re-called the PCR reads with MiXCR. The sample consists of under 20,000 distinct CDR3 sequences, approximately 44% of them appearing once. Noted time point: after preoperative PTX-NDP chemotherapy. Per germline, CDR1 KGHDR and CDR2 SFDVKD. The CDR3 runs 16 residues. The receptor comes from a human donor with esophageal squamous cell carcinoma. The donor label of this sample is uncertain. The V and J genes are TRBV24-1 and TRBJ2-5, with D possibly being TRBD2 (6 bases). The tail of the sequence fits TRBJ2-1 better, so the J call may be wrong. This specimen was collected from a patient given preoperative chemotherapy. The CDR3 DNA follows: TGTGCCACCAGTGATTTATCTGGGCAGGCGGGATGGCAGCAGTTCTTC. It codes for CATSDLSGQAGWQQFF.